A selection of T cell receptor beta chains follows, all from one sample in a study of shared clonotypes between healthy human individuals. Libraries were prepared by immunoSEQ multiplex PCR; TCRdb keeps only in-frame clonotypes and omits some of them. This sample has over 1.4 million clones, with roughly 96% found just once. Specimen: naive CD4+ T cells sorted from blood. The receptors shown here come from a man aged 25-45 years in good health. Each CDR3 is given with its conserved first and last residue. The D gene is left open where the match is weak. Clone size is shown for a subset of rows, as once, few, many or a class of expanded clone.

clone_size j_call v_call d_call cdr3_length cdr3_aa cdr3_nt
few TRBJ2-7 TRBV15 . 14 CATSRDPGTYEQYF TGTGCCACCAGCAGAGATCCGGGGACCTACGAGCAGTACTTC
. TRBJ2-7 TRBV11-2 . 15 CASSLEQTGGIEQYF TGTGCCAGCAGCTTGGAACAGACCGGCGGGATCGAGCAGTACTTC
. TRBJ2-1 TRBV5-1 TRBD2 16 CASSPTSGGSYNEQFF TGCGCCAGCAGTCCTACTAGCGGAGGATCCTACAATGAGCAGTTCTTC
. TRBJ2-1 TRBV19 . 15 CASSIMVGRNNEQFF TGTGCCAGTAGTATAATGGTGGGACGGAACAATGAGCAGTTCTTC
. TRBJ2-6 TRBV7-3 TRBD1 17 CASSVTGGRSGANVLTF TGTGCCAGCAGCGTAACAGGGGGCCGCTCTGGGGCCAACGTCCTGACTTTC
. TRBJ2-5 TRBV7-6 TRBD1 17 CASSPKTGGFNVETQYF TGTGCCAGCAGCCCAAAGACAGGGGGCTTTAACGTAGAGACCCAGTACTTC
few TRBJ2-6 TRBV19 . 12 CASGVQANVLTF TGTGCCAGCGGCGTACAGGCCAACGTCCTGACTTTC
few TRBJ2-2 TRBV7-9 . 13 CASSSQPTGELFF TGTGCCAGCAGCTCTCAACCAACCGGGGAGCTGTTTTTT
. TRBJ1-1 TRBV28 . 14 CASSFWGIGTEAFF TGTGCCAGCAGTTTTTGGGGTATAGGCACTGAAGCTTTCTTT
. TRBJ2-7 TRBV5-4 TRBD1 13 CASSTDRRNEQYF TGTGCCAGCAGCACGGACAGGCGGAACGAGCAGTACTTC
. TRBJ2-5 TRBV6-6 . 13 CASRPGGGETQYF TGTGCCAGCAGGCCGGGGGGCGGAGAGACCCAGTACTTC
. TRBJ2-7 TRBV10-3 TRBD2 20 CAISESRGLAGGSLGYEQYF TGTGCCATCAGTGAGTCGCGGGGACTAGCGGGAGGGTCGTTGGGCTACGAGCAGTACTTC
. TRBJ1-1 TRBV5-5 . 15 CASSLISLFNTEAFF TGTGCCAGCAGCTTGATCAGTCTTTTCAACACTGAAGCTTTCTTT
. TRBJ1-5 TRBV6-1 . 15 CASSEGNRYNQPQHF TGTGCCAGCAGTGAAGGTAACAGGTACAATCAGCCCCAGCATTTT
once TRBJ2-2 TRBV28 . 13 CASSFRNTGELFF TGTGCCAGCAGTTTCCGGAACACCGGGGAGCTGTTTTTT
. TRBJ2-5 TRBV30 . 15 CAWTLTRGPRETQYF TGTGCCTGGACCCTAACCAGGGGCCCACGAGAGACCCAGTACTTC
. TRBJ1-2 TRBV11-2 TRBD1 14 CASSGYRGVEGYTF TGTGCCAGCAGCGGGTACAGGGGGGTCGAGGGCTACACCTTC